Following are 20 T cell receptor beta chains from one sample sequenced in a study of CD8 T cells in Susac syndrome. Reverse transcription of about 0.5 to 1 ug RNA was carried out with random hexamers. MiXCR was run by TCRdb on the immunoSEQ multiplex PCR reads, yielding one entry per CDR3 protein. The sample consists of around 150,000 distinct CDR3 sequences, 90% to 95% of them appearing once. Sequenced: CD4+ T cells from PBMCs. The receptors here all came from a human donor with multiple sclerosis.

V and J are TRBV29-1 and TRBJ2-2; 9 nucleotides align to TRBD1. With 1 base clipped from V and 6 bases from J, the junction kept 12 bases outside the gene matches. The CDR3 spans 17 residues. Germline loops: CDR1 SQVTM, CDR2 ANQGSEA. CDR3 protein: CSVEGGTGRPRSGELFF. Written as DNA, the CDR3 is TGCAGCGTTGAAGGTGGGACAGGGAGACCCCGTTCCGGGGAGCTGTTTTTT.

The V gene is TRBV24-1, the J gene TRBJ2-1; D is unclear. The CDR3 consists of 11 residues. Trimming shortened V by 7 bases and J by 6 bases, and 6 bases separated the two germline ends. In germline, CDR1 is KGHDR, CDR2 SFDVKD. The CDR3 sequence is CATSRGNEQFF. The CDR3 nucleotides are TGTGCCACCAGCCGTGGCAATGAGCAGTTCTTC.

J is TRBJ1-2 and V is TRBV18; D not resolved. Per germline, CDR1 KGHSH and CDR2 LQKENI. Trimming cost V 0 bases and J 2 bases, with 4 bases left between them. CDR3 length: 13 residues. CDR3: CASSPPGNYGYTF. CDR3 sequence (DNA): TGTGCCAGCTCACCACCTGGGAACTATGGCTACACCTTC.

The chain's CDR3 is CASSARDSNFYGYTF. In DNA, the CDR3 is TGTGCCAGCAGCGCCCGGGACTCGAACTTCTATGGCTACACCTTC. V and J are TRBV9 and TRBJ1-2; a possible D gene is TRBD1 (5 bases). In germline, CDR1 is SGDLS, CDR2 YYNGEE. Deletions cut 3 bases from V and 4 bases from J, with 16 bases between. This CDR3 is built from 15 residues.

The chain carries TRBV3-1 and TRBJ2-1; D might be TRBD1 (6 bases). The CDR3 extends over 12 amino acids. Germline CDR1 reads LGHDT; CDR2 reads YNNKEL (reference sequence). V was clipped by 5 bases and J by 12 bases, with 14 bases between them. Here the CDR3 reads CASSSTTGRQFF. Written as DNA, the CDR3 is TGTGCCAGCAGCTCAACGACAGGTAGGCAGTTCTTC.

The V gene is TRBV29-1, the J gene TRBJ1-6; possibly TRBD1 for D (5 bases). From germline, CDR1 is SQVTM and CDR2 ANQGSEA. The CDR3 has 13 amino acids. V lost 7 bases, J lost 6 bases, and 13 bases lay in between. The CDR3 sequence: CSAGDGPNSPLHF. CDR3 in DNA: TGCAGCGCGGGGGACGGTCCTAATTCACCCCTCCACTTT.

Written as DNA, the CDR3 is TGTGCCAGCAGCGTAGATTCGAAAAACATTCAGTACTTC. Residues: CASSVDSKNIQYF. The rearrangement uses TRBV9 and TRBJ2-4; D gene ambiguous. The CDR3 sequence is 13 residues long. Germline V CDR1 and CDR2: SGDLS, YYNGEE. V was cut by 0 bases and J by 4 bases, with 5 bases left in between. The full variable domain, rest sourced from reference TRBV9 and TRBJ2-4, is DSGVTQTPKHLITATGQRVTLRCSPRSGDLSVYWYQQSLDQGLQFLIQYYNGEERAKGNILERFSAQQFPDLHSELNLSSLELGDSALYFCASSVDSKNIQYFGAGTRLSVL.

The chain is built from TRBV2 and TRBJ2-3; the D is unclear. Germline CDR1 SNHLY, CDR2 FYNNEI. This CDR3 comprises 12 residues. Trimming took off 8 bases at V and 1 base at J, with 7 bases between the two ends. The CDR3 sequence is CASASRTDTQYF. CDR3 DNA sequence: TGTGCCAGCGCGTCCCGCACAGATACGCAGTATTTT.

This sequence joins TRBV20-1 and TRBJ1-6; TRBD1 is a possible D gene (6 bases). Germline loops: CDR1 DFQATT, CDR2 SNEGSKA (reference sequence). The CDR3 length is 11 residues. The CDR3 protein is CGGSTGSTLHF. The CDR3 nucleotides are TGCGGAGGATCGACAGGAAGTACCCTCCACTTT.

This clonotype appeared once. This rearrangement joins TRBV29-1 to TRBJ2-1, with 8 nucleotides matching TRBD2. With 5 bases clipped from V and 2 bases from J, the junction kept 2 bases outside the gene matches. CDR3 length: 13 residues. Germline CDR1 is SQVTM and CDR2 is ANQGSEA. The CDR3 here is CSVKRGTYNEQFF. As DNA, the CDR3 is TGCAGCGTTAAGCGGGGGACCTACAATGAGCAGTTCTTC.

The rearrangement uses TRBV29-1 and TRBJ1-2; tentative D call: TRBD1 (5 bases). Germline-derived CDR1 and CDR2 are SQVTM and ANQGSEA. The CDR3 is made up of 9 amino acids. CDR3 amino acids: CSTDYGYTF. CDR3 nucleotide sequence: TGCTCGACAGATTATGGCTACACCTTC.

The rearrangement joins TRBV29-1 to TRBJ1-4; the D gene is possibly TRBD1 (5 bases). The CDR3 consists of 14 residues. Per germline, CDR1 SQVTM and CDR2 ANQGSEA. Trimming left V 0 bases short and J 1 base short, with 6 bases between. CDR3 nucleotides: TGCAGCGTTGAAGATAGGGGAACTAATGAAAAACTGTTTTTT. Its translation is CSVEDRGTNEKLFF. Looking up the rest from reference TRBV29-1 and TRBJ1-4 gives the full variable domain: SAVISQKPSRDICQRGTSLTIQCQVDSQVTMMFWYRQQPGQSLTLIATANQGSEATYESGFVIDKFPISRPNLTFSTLTVSNMSPEDSSIYLCSVEDRGTNEKLFFGSGTQLSVL.

The rearrangement joins TRBV7-2 to TRBJ2-3; TRBD2 is a possible D gene (6 bases). V was clipped by 4 bases and J by 0 bases, with 11 bases between them. The length of the CDR3 is 15 residues. CDR1 and CDR2 from the germline V gene are SGHTA and FQGNSA. This chain's CDR3 is CASSYGSLSTDTQYF. Here the CDR3 DNA reads TGTGCCAGCAGCTACGGGAGCCTTAGCACAGATACGCAGTATTTT. The full variable domain, rest sourced from reference TRBV7-2 and TRBJ2-3, is GAGVSQSPSNKVTEKGKDVELRCDPISGHTALYWYRQSLGQGLEFLIYFQGNSAPDKSGLPSDRFSAERTGGSVSTLTIQRTQQEDSAVYLCASSYGSLSTDTQYFGPGTRLTVL.

V gene TRBV6-5 combines with J gene TRBJ2-7; TRBD1 or TRBD2 may be the D gene (6 bases each). CDR3 length equals 14 residues. Trimming took off 10 bases at V and 9 bases at J, with 25 bases between the two ends. Germline CDR1 reads MNHEY; CDR2 reads SVGAGI. The CDR3 DNA follows: TGTGCCACCTCCGCTTATACCGGGGGCTATGGGCAGTACTTC. This encodes CATSAYTGGYGQYF.

The V call is TRBV29-1, the J call TRBJ1-1, with a weak D call TRBD1 (6 bases). V was trimmed by 6 bases and J by 5 bases, leaving 19 bases between them. Per germline, CDR1 SQVTM and CDR2 ANQGSEA. There are 14 residues in the CDR3. The CDR3 nucleotides read TGCAGCGTCTTCTTGACAGGCCAGGCGACTGAAGCTTTCTTT. The encoded protein is CSVFLTGQATEAFF.

This chain uses TRBV24-1 with TRBJ1-2, with D perhaps matching TRBD1 (6 bases). The germline V gene encodes CDR1 KGHDR and CDR2 SFDVKD. The CDR3 spans 13 residues. Trimming left V 8 bases short and J 2 bases short, with 11 bases between. The CDR3 protein is CATNGGANYGYTF. As DNA, the CDR3 is TGTGCCACCAATGGGGGCGCAAACTATGGCTACACCTTC.

CDR3 sequence reads: CASTRGQAGSYEQYF. In DNA, the CDR3 is TGTGCCAGCACCCGGGGACAGGCCGGCTCCTACGAGCAGTACTTC. The rearrangement joins TRBV12-3 or TRBV12-4 to TRBJ2-7; 8 bases are a match to TRBD1. Germline trimming cut 7 bases from V and 0 bases from J; bases unmatched to any gene: 8. This CDR3 comprises 15 residues.

The CDR3 loop is CASSPLLDRGKTQYF. The DNA of the CDR3 is TGTGCCAGCAGTCCCCTACTGGACAGGGGAAAGACCCAGTACTTC. The chain recombines TRBV6-5 with TRBJ2-5, with 9 bases matching TRBD1. CDR1 MNHEY and CDR2 SVGAGI come from the germline V gene. The CDR3 runs 15 residues. Losses at the gene ends were 5 bases for V and 6 bases for J; bases not matched to a gene: 10.

The V and J genes are TRBV12-3 or TRBV12-4 and TRBJ1-1, with 9 bases matching TRBD1. CDR3 length: 14 amino acids. Trimming took 1 base from V and 7 from J; bases not matched to a gene: 4. The DNA for the CDR3 is TGTGCCAGCAGTTTAGACAGGGGGCAAGGTGAAGCTTTCTTT. This encodes CASSLDRGQGEAFF.

The chain joins TRBV2 to TRBJ2-1, with 10 nucleotides matching TRBD2. Trimming removed 8 bases from V and 6 bases from J; junction bases left unmatched: 10. The CDR3 spans 15 residues. Germline V lookup: CDR1 SNHLY, CDR2 FYNNEI. This CDR3 reads CASDQERGGLNEQFF. The CDR3 bases are TGTGCCAGCGATCAGGAGCGGGGGGGCCTCAATGAGCAGTTCTTC.